The source of this TCR beta chain is a study of cytomegalovirus exposure and HLA in healthy donors. Study-wide background: Prior work identified more than 90 million unique TCR beta sequences in about 179 million T cells. Study results and caveats: Sequencing likely caused a cluster of highly shared sequence variants.

Remarks on this clone: Its antigen is unknown.

PCR involved 60 Vbeta and 13 Jbeta primers. The protocol was immunoSEQ multiplex PCR, while the TCRdb copy is restricted to in-frame clones and leaves out a portion. The table includes fewer than 60,000 clones, roughly 80% detected once. The V gene's germline CDR1 is LNHDA and CDR2 SQIVND (reference sequence). With 6 bases clipped from V and 3 bases from J, the junction kept 6 bases outside the gene matches. There are 14 residues in the CDR3. The TCR comes from a woman aged 40 to 50 in good health and CMV-seropositive. Material: PBMCs. The rearrangement links TRBV19 to TRBJ1-1, with 8 bases aligning to TRBD1. In nucleotides, the CDR3 is TGTGCCAGTAGGGACAGGGAATCGGACACTGAAGCTTTCTTT. It translates to CASRDRESDTEAFF.